The sequence of this T cell receptor (beta chain) was determined in a study of tumor and adjacent non-tumor tissue in lung cancer. In the study overall: Samples averaged about 4.17 million productive TCRbeta reads each.

This clonotype was seen ten or more times. RNA was extracted from bulk tissue without any cell sorting. The CDR3 totals 15 residues. The germline V gene encodes CDR1 SGHAT and CDR2 FQNNGV. V lost 3 bases to trimming and J lost 5 bases, with 14 bases between them. The library came from three nested PCR rounds adapted from ARM-PCR protocols. TCRdb reanalysed the multiplex PCR reads using MiXCR and keeps one entry per CDR3 protein. Of over 110,000 distinct CDR3 sequences in the sample, around 65% were seen once. The clonotype was recovered from a man in his fifties or sixties with small cell lung cancer. The rearrangement joins TRBV11-2 to TRBJ1-5; D is possibly TRBD1 (5 bases). Input material: lung tumor tissue. This CDR3 is CASSFTGGGDQPQHF. CDR3 nucleotides: TGTGCCAGCAGCTTCACCGGGGGTGGTGATCAGCCCCAGCATTTT.